This T cell receptor (beta chain) was recorded in a study of identical twins. Template switching introduced a universal primer site, and the cDNA bore unique molecular identifiers. TCRdb redid the calling of the 5' RACE reads with MiXCR, one entry per CDR3 protein. This table has around 960,000 distinct CDR3 sequences, about 12% appearing once. Germline V gene data show CDR1 as SGHNT and CDR2 as YYREEE (reference sequence). Trimming pared 4 bases from V and 4 bases from J, leaving 10 bases between. CDR3 length: 13 residues. The table lists this clonotype with many counts. The donors were all healthy and Caucasian. These data were also filed under a second study, of yellow fever vaccine responses in identical twins.

The specimen was PBMCs. This rearrangement joins TRBV5-4 to TRBJ2-3, with D uncertain. This TCR was sampled from a woman aged 18-29 years in good health. The CDR3 loop is CASSRAPSDTQYF. The CDR3 DNA sequence: TGTGCCAGCAGCCGCGCTCCCTCAGATACGCAGTATTTT.